This TCR beta chain was captured by sequencing in a study of T-cell memory formation after mild COVID-19. TCRdb ran MiXCR on the 5' RACE reads and lists one entry per CDR3 protein. The sample shows some 110,000 distinct CDR3 sequences, 9.5% to 15% of them seen only once. The CDR3 consists of 14 residues. V was clipped by 3 bases and J by 5 bases; unmatched bases: 5. The chain combines TRBV12-3 or TRBV12-4 with TRBJ2-7, with TRBD2 matching over 9 bases. This TCR derives from an adult woman who had mild COVID-19 (a few samples of this study predate the infection). Cell type and time point are not known. Sequenced: PBMCs or a T cell subset sorted from them (not recorded which). The CDR3 region is CASSFLAGENEQYF. The CDR3 DNA sequence: TGTGCCAGCAGTTTTTTAGCGGGAGAGAACGAGCAGTACTTC.